This T cell receptor beta chain was sequenced during a study of T cells in Graves' hyperthyroidism and ophthalmopathy. Hyperthyroidism had been newly diagnosed in patients aged 18 to 65, and its duration was under 2 months. It was RNA transcripts that yielded the amplified TCR beta CDR3 regions. The TCR CDR3 was amplified in a first-round RT-PCR using the HTBI primer set. MiXCR, applied by TCRdb to the multiplex PCR reads, yields one record per CDR3 protein. This table holds some 460,000 distinct CDR3 sequences, about 15% found once. V dropped 7 bases and J dropped 2; count of bases not matched to a gene: 7. CDR3 length: 15 amino acids. The germline V gene encodes CDR1 SGHVS and CDR2 FNYEAQ.

The chain links TRBV7-6 to TRBJ2-1, with 8 bases lining up with TRBD2. Source material: blood. The TCR originated in a woman between 18 and 29 years old with Graves' hyperthyroidism. The CDR3 sequence: CASTPSGGAYNEQFF. The CDR3 nucleotides read TGTGCCAGCACCCCGTCCGGGGGGGCCTACAATGAGCAGTTCTTC.